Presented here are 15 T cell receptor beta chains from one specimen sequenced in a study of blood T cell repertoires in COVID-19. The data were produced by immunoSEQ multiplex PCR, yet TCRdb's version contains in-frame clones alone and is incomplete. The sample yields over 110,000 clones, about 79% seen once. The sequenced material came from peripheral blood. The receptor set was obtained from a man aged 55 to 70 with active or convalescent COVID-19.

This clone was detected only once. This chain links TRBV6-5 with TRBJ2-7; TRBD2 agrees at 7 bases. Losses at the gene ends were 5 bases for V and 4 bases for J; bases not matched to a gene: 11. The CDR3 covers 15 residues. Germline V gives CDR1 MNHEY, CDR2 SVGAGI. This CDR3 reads CASSRPGGVGYEQYV. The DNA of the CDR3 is TGTGCCAGCAGTAGACCGGGGGGAGTCGGATACGAGCAGTACGTC.

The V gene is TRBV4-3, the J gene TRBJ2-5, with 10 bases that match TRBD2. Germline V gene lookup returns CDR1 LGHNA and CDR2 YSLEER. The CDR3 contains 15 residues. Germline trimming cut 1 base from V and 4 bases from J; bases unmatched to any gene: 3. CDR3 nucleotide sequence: TGCGCCAGCAGCCAAGTTAGCGGGGGGACAGAGACCCAGTACTTC. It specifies CASSQVSGGTETQYF.

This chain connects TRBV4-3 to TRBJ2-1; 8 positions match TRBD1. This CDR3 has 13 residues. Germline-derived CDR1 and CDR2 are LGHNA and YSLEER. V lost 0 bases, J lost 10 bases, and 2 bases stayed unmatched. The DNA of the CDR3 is TGCGCCAGCAGCCAAGAGACAGGGGTGGAGCAGTTCTTC. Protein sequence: CASSQETGVEQFF.

CDR3 sequence: CASSSRDRYNEQFF. The CDR3 DNA follows: TGTGCCAGCAGCTCCCGGGACAGGTACAATGAGCAGTTCTTC. The chain employs TRBV14 and TRBJ2-1; TRBD1 aligns across 8 bases. Per the germline V gene, CDR1 is SGHDN and CDR2 is FVKESK. Losses at the gene ends were 5 bases for V and 4 bases for J; bases not matched to a gene: 4. The CDR3 covers 14 residues.

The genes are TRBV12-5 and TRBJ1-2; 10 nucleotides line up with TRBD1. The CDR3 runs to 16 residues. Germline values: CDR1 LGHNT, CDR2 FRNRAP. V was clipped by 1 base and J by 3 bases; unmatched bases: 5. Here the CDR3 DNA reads TGTGCTAGTGGTTTGGCCGGGACAGGGGACTACTATGGCTACACCTTC. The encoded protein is CASGLAGTGDYYGYTF.

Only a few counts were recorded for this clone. In DNA, the CDR3 is TGTGCCAGCAGGAGGACAGGGTTTACCGGGGAGCTGTTTTTT. Residues: CASRRTGFTGELFF. The chain links TRBV7-6 to TRBJ2-2; 8 nucleotides match TRBD1. J was trimmed by 5 bases and V by 6 bases; bases with no gene match: 5. Germline loops: CDR1 SGHVS, CDR2 FNYEAQ. The length of the CDR3 is 14 residues.

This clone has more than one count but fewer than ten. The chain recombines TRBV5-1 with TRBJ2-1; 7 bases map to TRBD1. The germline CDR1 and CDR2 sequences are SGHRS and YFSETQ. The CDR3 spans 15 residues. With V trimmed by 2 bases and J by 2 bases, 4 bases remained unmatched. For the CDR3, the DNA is TGCGCCAGCAGCTTATACAGGGGACCCTACAATGAGCAGTTCTTC. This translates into CASSLYRGPYNEQFF.

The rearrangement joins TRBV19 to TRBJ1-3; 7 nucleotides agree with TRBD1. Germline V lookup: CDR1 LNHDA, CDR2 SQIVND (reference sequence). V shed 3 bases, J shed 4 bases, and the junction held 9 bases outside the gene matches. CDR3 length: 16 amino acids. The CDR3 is CASSMGTEIRGNTIYF. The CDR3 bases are TGTGCCAGTAGTATGGGGACAGAAATAAGAGGAAACACCATATATTTT.

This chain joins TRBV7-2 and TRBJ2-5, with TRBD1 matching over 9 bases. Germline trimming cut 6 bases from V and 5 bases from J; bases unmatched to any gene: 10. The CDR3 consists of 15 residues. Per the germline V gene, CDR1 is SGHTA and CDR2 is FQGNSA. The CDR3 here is CASRPTGGSWETQYF. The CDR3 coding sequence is TGTGCCAGCAGACCTACAGGGGGCTCCTGGGAGACCCAGTACTTC.

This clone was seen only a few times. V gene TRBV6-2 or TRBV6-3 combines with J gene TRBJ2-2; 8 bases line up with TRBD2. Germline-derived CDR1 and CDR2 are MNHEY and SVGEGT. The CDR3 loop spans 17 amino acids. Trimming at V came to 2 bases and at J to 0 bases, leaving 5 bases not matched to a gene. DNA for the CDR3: TGTGCCAGCAGTTACGAGGGCGGGAGGTCGAACACCGGGGAGCTGTTTTTT. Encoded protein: CASSYEGGRSNTGELFF.

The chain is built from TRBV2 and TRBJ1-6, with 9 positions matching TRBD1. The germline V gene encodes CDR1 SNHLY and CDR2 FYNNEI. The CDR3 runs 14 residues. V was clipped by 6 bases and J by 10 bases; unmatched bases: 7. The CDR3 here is CASRTTGGGSPLHF. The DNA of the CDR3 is TGTGCCAGCAGGACCACAGGGGGCGGATCACCCCTCCACTTT.

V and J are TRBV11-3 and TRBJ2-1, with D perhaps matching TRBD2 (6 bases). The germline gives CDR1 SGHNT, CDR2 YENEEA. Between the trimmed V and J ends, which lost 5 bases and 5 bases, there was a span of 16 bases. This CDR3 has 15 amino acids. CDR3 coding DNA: TGTGCCAGCAGCCCTTCGGGGAGGTCCAACAATGAGCAGTTCTTC. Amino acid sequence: CASSPSGRSNNEQFF.

CDR3 nucleotide sequence: TGTGCCAGCAGCTCCTCGGGGGAGGCAGATACGCAGTATTTT. It codes for CASSSSGEADTQYF. J is TRBJ2-3 and V is TRBV11-1; D perhaps matches TRBD2 (6 bases). In germline, CDR1 is SGHAT, CDR2 FQDESV (reference sequence). The CDR3 spans 14 residues. Trimming stripped 4 bases from V and 4 bases from J, with 12 bases between.

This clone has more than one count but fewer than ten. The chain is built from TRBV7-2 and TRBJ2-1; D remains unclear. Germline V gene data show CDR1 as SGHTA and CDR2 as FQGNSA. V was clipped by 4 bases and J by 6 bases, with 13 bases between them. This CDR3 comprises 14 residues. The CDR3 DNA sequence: TGTGCCAGCAGCTCCCCTTACTCACTCAATGAGCAGTTCTTC. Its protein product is CASSSPYSLNEQFF.

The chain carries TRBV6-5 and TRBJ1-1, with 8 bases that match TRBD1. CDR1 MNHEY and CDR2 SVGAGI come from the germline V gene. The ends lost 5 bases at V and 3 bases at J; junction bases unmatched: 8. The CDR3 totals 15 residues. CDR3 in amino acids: CASSKPQGAHTEAFF. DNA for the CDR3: TGTGCCAGCAGTAAACCTCAGGGGGCGCACACTGAAGCTTTCTTT.